The TCR beta chain under discussion was sequenced for a study of blood T cell repertoires in COVID-19. Study-wide background: Spain, Italy and the United States supplied samples that represented acute and convalescent COVID-19. The analysed material was cDNA or gDNA that came from T cells, B-cell-depleted T cells, or PBMCs.

Per the original methods: The authors estimated nucleated cell counts from reference gene primer amplification. TCRdb's copy holds only in-frame clones and misses some; the assay was immunoSEQ multiplex PCR. Clonal size and the V and J genes are those of that table, whereas D and trimming came from the DNA. The table lists about 400,000 clones, about 90% of them singletons. CDR1 is MGHRA and CDR2 is YSYEKL in the germline V gene. The CDR3 has 15 residues. J lost 0 bases, V lost 5 bases, and 3 bases had no gene match. The TCR originated in a man between 35 and 55 years old with acute or convalescent COVID-19. The rearrangement uses TRBV4-1 and TRBJ1-1, with 10 bases identical to TRBD1. The source material was peripheral blood. CDR3 bases: TGCGCCAGCAGCGCGGACAGGGGGGTGAACACTGAAGCTTTCTTT. Translated, it gives CASSADRGVNTEAFF.